This TCR beta chain was sequenced during a study of esophageal squamous cell carcinoma under preoperative chemotherapy. The CDR3 is made up of 16 amino acids. J was trimmed by 13 bases and V by 8 bases; bases with no gene match: 22. Germline values: CDR1 SGHTA, CDR2 FQGNSA. MiXCR was run by TCRdb on the PCR reads, yielding one entry per CDR3 protein. The sample holds some 30,000 distinct CDR3 sequences, around 50% seen once. Study-level points and caveats: Paclitaxel-nedaplatin therapy caused immediate, substantial clonotype frequency changes. After treatment, tumor-infiltrating lymphocytes apparently came partly from blood T cells.

Documented time point: after preoperative PTX-NDP chemotherapy. Regarding this clonotype: Its cognate antigen is unknown.

The sequence was collected from a human donor with esophageal squamous cell carcinoma. The donor label of this sample is uncertain. V usage is TRBV7-2 and J usage is TRBJ2-4, with TRBD2 matching over 8 bases. This material was collected from a patient given preoperative chemotherapy. The CDR3: CASRVPGGQPKDTQYF. CDR3 sequence (DNA): TGTGCCAGCCGCGTTCCGGGGGGGCAACCCAAAGACACGCAGTACTTC.